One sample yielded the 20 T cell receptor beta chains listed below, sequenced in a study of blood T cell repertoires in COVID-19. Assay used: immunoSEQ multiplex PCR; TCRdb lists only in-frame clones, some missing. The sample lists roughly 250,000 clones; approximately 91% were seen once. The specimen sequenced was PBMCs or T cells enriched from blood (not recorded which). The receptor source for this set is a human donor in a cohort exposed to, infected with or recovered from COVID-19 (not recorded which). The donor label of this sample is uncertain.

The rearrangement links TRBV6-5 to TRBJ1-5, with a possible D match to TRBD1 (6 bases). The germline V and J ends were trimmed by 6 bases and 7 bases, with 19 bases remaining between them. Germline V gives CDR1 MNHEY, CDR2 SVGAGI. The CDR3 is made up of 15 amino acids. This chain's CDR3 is CASRDSGKGGQPQHF. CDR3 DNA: TGTGCCAGCAGGGATTCAGGGAAAGGGGGACAGCCCCAGCATTTT.

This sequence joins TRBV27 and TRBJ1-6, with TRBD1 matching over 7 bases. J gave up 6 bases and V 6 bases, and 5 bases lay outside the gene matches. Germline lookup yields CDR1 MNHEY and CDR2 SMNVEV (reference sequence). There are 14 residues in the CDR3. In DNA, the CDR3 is TGTGCCAGCAGGCTCCGGGACAGTAATTCACCCCTCCACTTT. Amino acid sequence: CASRLRDSNSPLHF.

The CDR3 reads CASSRMGGAGQPQHF. CDR3 nucleotide sequence: TGTGCCAGCAGCCGCATGGGGGGGGCGGGTCAGCCCCAGCATTTT. This rearrangement joins TRBV7-8 to TRBJ1-5; the D gene is possibly TRBD1 (6 bases). The CDR3 runs 15 residues. Germline CDR1 SGHVS, CDR2 FQNEAQ. Trimming removed 5 bases from V and 6 bases from J, with 17 bases in between.

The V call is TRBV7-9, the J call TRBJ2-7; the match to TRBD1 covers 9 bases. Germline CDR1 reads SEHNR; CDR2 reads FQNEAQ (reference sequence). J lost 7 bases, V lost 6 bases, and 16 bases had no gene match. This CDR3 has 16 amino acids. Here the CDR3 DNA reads TGTGCCAGCAGGAAAACTACGACAGGGGGATCGGGGGAGCAGTACTTC. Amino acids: CASRKTTTGGSGEQYF.

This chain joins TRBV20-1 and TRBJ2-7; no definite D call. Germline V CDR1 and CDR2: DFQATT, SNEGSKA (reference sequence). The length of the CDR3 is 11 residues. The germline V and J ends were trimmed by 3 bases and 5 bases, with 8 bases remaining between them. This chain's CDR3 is CSARAVNEQYF. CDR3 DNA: TGCAGTGCTAGGGCGGTTAACGAGCAGTACTTC.

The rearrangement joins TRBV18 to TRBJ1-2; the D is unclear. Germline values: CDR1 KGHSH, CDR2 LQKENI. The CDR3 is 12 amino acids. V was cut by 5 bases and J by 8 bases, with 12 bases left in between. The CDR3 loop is CASSSSWEGYTF. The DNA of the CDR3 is TGTGCCAGCTCATCCTCCTGGGAGGGCTACACCTTC. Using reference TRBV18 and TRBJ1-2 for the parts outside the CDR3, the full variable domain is NAGVMQNPRHLVRRRGQEARLRCSPMKGHSHVYWYRQLPEEGLKFMVYLQKENIIDESGMPKERFSAEFPKEGPSILRIQQVVRGDSAAYFCASSSSWEGYTFGSGTRLTVV.

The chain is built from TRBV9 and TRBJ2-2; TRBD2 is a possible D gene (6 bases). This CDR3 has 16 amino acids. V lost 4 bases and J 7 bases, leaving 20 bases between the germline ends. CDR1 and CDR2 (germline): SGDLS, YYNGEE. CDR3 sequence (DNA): TGTGCCAGCAGCTCGAGGGCCTTAATGCGGGGCGGGGAGCTGTTTTTT. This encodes CASSSRALMRGGELFF.

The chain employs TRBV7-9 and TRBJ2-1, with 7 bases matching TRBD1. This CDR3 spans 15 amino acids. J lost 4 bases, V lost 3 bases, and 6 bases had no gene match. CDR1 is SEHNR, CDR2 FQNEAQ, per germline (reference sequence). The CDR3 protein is CASSFRDRTYNEQFF. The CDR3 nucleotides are TGTGCCAGCAGCTTCCGGGACAGAACTTACAATGAGCAGTTCTTC. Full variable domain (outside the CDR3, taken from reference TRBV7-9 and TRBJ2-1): DTGVSQNPRHKITKRGQNVTFRCDPISEHNRLYWYRQTLGQGPEFLTYFQNEAQLEKSRLLSDRFSAERPKGSFSTLEIQRTEQGDSAMYLCASSFRDRTYNEQFFGPGTRLTVL.

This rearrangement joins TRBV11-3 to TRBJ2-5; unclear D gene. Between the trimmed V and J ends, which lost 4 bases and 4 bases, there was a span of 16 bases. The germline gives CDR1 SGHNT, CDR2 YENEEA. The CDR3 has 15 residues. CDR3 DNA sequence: TGTGCCAGCAGCTCACGACCTGGGCCCCGAGAGACCCAGTACTTC. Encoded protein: CASSSRPGPRETQYF.

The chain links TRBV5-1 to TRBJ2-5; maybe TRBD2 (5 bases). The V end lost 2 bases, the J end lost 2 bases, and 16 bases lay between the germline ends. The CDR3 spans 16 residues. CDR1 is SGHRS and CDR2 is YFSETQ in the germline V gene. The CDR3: CASSFSPSGAQETQYF. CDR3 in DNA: TGCGCCAGCAGCTTCTCGCCCAGCGGCGCACAAGAGACCCAGTACTTC. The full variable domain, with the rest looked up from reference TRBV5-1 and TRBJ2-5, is KAGVTQTPRYLIKTRGQQVTLSCSPISGHRSVSWYQQTPGQGLQFLFEYFSETQRNKGNFPGRFSGRQFSNSRSEMNVSTLELGDSALYLCASSFSPSGAQETQYFGPGTRLLVL.

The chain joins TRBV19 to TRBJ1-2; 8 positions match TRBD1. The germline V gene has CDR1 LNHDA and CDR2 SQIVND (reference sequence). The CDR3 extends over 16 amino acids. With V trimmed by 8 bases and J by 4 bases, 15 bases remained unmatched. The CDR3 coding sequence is TGTGCCAGTCGGGACAGGACTCTTGGGGCGGGCTATGGCTACACCTTC. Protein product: CASRDRTLGAGYGYTF.

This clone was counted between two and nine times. The CDR3 bases are TGTGCCAGCAGTGCTGTCCAGGGGCATAAAGCTTTCTTT. Amino acid sequence: CASSAVQGHKAFF. The V and J genes are TRBV14 and TRBJ1-1, with TRBD1 as a possible D gene (6 bases). The CDR3 covers 13 residues. Between the trimmed V and J ends, which lost 6 bases and 9 bases, there was a span of 17 bases. Germline CDR1 reads SGHDN; CDR2 reads FVKESK.

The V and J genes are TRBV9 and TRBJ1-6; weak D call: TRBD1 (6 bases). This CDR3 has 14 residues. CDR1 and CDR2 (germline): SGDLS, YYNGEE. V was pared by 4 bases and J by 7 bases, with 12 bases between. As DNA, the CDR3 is TGTGCCAGCAGCCCACAGGGAGACAATTCACCCCTCCACTTT. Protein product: CASSPQGDNSPLHF.

The CDR3 spells CASSFGQINYGYTF. DNA for the CDR3: TGTGCCAGCAGCTTCGGACAGATCAACTATGGCTACACCTTC. The chain is built from TRBV3-1 (or the pseudogene TRBV3-2) and TRBJ1-2; the D gene is possibly TRBD1 (6 bases). Deletions cut 5 bases from V and 2 bases from J, with 12 bases between. The germline V gene encodes CDR1 LGHDT and CDR2 YNNKEL (reference sequence). The CDR3 totals 14 residues.

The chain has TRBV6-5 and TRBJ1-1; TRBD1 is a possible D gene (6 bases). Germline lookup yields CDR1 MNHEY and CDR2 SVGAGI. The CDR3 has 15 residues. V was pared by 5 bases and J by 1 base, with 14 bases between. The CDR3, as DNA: TGTGCCAGCAGTAGGGATGGGACAAAGAACACTGAAGCTTTCTTT. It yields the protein CASSRDGTKNTEAFF.

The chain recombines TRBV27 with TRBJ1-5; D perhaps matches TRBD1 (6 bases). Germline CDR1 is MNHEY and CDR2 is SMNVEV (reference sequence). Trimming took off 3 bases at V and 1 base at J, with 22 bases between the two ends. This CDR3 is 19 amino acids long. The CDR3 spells CASSFKPWGRGPSNQPQHF. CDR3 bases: TGTGCCAGCAGTTTCAAGCCCTGGGGCAGGGGTCCAAGCAATCAGCCCCAGCATTTT.

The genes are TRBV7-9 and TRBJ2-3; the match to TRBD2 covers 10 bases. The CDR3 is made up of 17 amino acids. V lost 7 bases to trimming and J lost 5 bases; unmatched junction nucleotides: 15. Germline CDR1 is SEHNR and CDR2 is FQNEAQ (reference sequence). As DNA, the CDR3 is TGTGCCAGCAACCCTCGGACCCAGCGGGGGGGCCGAGATACGCAGTATTTT. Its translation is CASNPRTQRGGRDTQYF.

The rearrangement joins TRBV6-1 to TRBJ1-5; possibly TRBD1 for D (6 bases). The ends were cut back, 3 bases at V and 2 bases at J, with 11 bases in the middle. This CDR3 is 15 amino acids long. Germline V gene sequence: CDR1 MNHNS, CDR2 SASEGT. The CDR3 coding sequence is TGTGCCAGCAGTGAGGGGGCAGGGGGCAATCAGCCCCAGCATTTT. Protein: CASSEGAGGNQPQHF.

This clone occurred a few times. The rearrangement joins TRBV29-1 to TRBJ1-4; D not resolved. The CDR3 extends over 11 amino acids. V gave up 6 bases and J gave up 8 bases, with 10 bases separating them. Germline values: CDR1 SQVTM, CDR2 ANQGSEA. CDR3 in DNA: TGCAGCGTCCGAGTTGAGGAAAAACTGTTTTTT. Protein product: CSVRVEEKLFF.

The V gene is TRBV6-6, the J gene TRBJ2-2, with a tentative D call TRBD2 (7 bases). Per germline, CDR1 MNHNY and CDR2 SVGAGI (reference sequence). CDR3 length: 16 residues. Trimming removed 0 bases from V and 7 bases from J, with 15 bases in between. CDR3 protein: CASSYSEAGAIGELFF. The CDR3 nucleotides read TGTGCCAGCAGTTACTCGGAGGCGGGGGCGATCGGGGAGCTGTTTTTT.